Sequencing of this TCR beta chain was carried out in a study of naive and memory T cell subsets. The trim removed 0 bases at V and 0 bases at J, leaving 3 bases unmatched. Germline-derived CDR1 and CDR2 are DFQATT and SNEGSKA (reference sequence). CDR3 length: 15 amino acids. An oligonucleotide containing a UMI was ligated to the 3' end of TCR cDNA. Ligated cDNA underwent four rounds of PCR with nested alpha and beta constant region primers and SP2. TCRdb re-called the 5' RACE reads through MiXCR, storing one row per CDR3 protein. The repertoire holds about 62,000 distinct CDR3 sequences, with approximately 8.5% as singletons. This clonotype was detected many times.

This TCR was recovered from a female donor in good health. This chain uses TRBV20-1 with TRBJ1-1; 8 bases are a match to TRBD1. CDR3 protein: CSARDRTGLNTEAFF. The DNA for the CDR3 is TGCAGTGCTAGAGATAGGACAGGGCTGAACACTGAAGCTTTCTTT.